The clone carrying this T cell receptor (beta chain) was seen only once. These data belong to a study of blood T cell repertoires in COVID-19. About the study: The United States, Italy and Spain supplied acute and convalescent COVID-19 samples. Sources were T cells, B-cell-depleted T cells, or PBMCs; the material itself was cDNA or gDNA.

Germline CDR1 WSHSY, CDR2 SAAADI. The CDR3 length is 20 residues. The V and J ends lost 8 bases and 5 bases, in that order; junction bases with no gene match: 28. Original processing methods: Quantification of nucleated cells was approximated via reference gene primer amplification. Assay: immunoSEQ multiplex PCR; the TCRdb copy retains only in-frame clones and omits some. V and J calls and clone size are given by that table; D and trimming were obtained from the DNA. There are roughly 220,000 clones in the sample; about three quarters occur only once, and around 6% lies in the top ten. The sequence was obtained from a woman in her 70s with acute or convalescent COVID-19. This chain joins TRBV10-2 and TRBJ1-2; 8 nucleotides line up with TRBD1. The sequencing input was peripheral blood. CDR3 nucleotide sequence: TGCGCCAGCTCTAACCCTATCGGGGCAGGGGGCTTTGGAGTGAGTTATGGCTACACCTTC. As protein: CASSNPIGAGGFGVSYGYTF.